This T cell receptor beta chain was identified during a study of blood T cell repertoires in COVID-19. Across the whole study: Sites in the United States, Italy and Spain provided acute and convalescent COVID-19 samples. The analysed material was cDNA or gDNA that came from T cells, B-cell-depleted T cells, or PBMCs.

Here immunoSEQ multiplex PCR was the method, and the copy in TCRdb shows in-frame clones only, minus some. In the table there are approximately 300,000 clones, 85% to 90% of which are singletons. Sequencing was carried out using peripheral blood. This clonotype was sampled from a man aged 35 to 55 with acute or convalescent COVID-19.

The CDR3 DNA is TGTGCCAGCAGTCCCCCGAGCTCCTATAATTCACCCCTCCACTTT. Amino acid sequence: CASSPPSSYNSPLHF. V usage is TRBV27 and J usage is TRBJ1-6; D is ambiguous. The CDR3 extends over 15 amino acids. V was shortened by 5 bases and J by 0 bases, with 8 bases between the two germline ends. Germline values: CDR1 MNHEY, CDR2 SMNVEV (reference sequence).